A selection of T cell receptor beta chains follows, all from one sample in a study of monozygotic twins with inflammatory bowel disease. With the 5' RACE reads reprocessed, TCRdb shows one record per CDR3 protein and no DNA. The clone table shows about 450,000 distinct CDR3 sequences, with the ten largest holding 2% to 3%. The specimen was blood. These receptor sequences come from a human donor with ulcerative colitis or Crohn's disease, or a healthy co-twin of an affected twin (not recorded which). The CDR3 runs from the conserved cysteine through the conserved F or W.

v_gene	j_gene	CDR3aa
TRBV4-1	TRBJ2-7	CASSQERGLSYEQYF
TRBV14	TRBJ1-1	CASSQEGGWGTNTEAFF
TRBV5-4	TRBJ2-1	CASSLASGLAGGSYNEQFF
TRBV28	TRBJ1-6	CASTGTGTNSPLHF
TRBV7-9	TRBJ2-7	CASSLQTGDEQYF
TRBV10-3	TRBJ2-1	CAISQQGSNEQFF
TRBV7-9	TRBJ2-2	CASSLRLGELFF
TRBV7-2	TRBJ2-1	CASSATSGRVDEQFF
TRBV7-3	TRBJ2-7	CASSFRPGLAGNQYEQYF
TRBV5-6	TRBJ2-1	CASSLGGADEQFF
TRBV28	TRBJ2-7	CASSWAGGRSEQYF
TRBV9	TRBJ2-1	CASSVDSGRYNEQFF
TRBV30	TRBJ2-7	CAWCRSGGYEQYF
TRBV20-1	TRBJ2-3	CSAADQADTQYF
TRBV30	TRBJ1-2	CAWSQHPDYGYTF
TRBV12-3/TRBV12-4	TRBJ2-4	CASSLGILAKNIQYF
TRBV3-1	TRBJ2-2	CASSPLSSINTGELFF
TRBV7-9	TRBJ1-2	CASSSRNSFNGYTF
TRBV5-1	TRBJ1-1	CASSLVQGDTEAFF
TRBV12-3/TRBV12-4	TRBJ2-1	CASKKAGVQYNEQFF
TRBV12-3/TRBV12-4	TRBJ2-2	CASSPEQGGITGELFF
TRBV7-3	TRBJ2-3	CASSLFGGGVQDTQYF
TRBV6-6	TRBJ1-1	CASSYGQGRAFF
TRBV7-6	TRBJ2-1	CASSLFGGGNEQFF
TRBV5-1	TRBJ2-7	CASSRTSGYEQYF
TRBV20-1	TRBJ2-1	CSAIPPREGQGEQFF
TRBV6-1	TRBJ1-1	CASKLTGTGETEAFF
TRBV5-1	TRBJ1-1	CASSYDRQNTEAFF
TRBV5-1	TRBJ1-6	CASSQTGDNSPLHF
TRBV7-2	TRBJ1-1	CASSLTHDRFMNTEAFF
TRBV5-1	TRBJ2-2	CASSRGLAAFTGELFF
TRBV29-1	TRBJ1-1	CSVERQGGGAFF
TRBV19	TRBJ1-1	CASRSPVAGNEAFF
TRBV6-1	TRBJ2-2	CASREYTGELFF
TRBV2	TRBJ2-1	CASSKTAYNEQFF
TRBV7-2	TRBJ2-5	CASSPTGSPQETQYF
TRBV29-1	TRBJ1-2	CSVARDGNYGYTF
TRBV4-2	TRBJ1-1	CASSLNPYDSANTEAFF
TRBV7-9	TRBJ1-2	CASSLPGTGHGYTF
TRBV20-1	TRBJ2-7	CSEGAGGLEQYF
TRBV12-3/TRBV12-4	TRBJ2-1	CASRITRDYGYNEQFF
TRBV19	TRBJ1-4	CASSTTSRGTNEKLFF
TRBV25-1	TRBJ1-4	CASSQGSANEKLFF
TRBV5-6	TRBJ2-5	CASSNPTGLGTQYF
TRBV19	TRBJ1-2	CASTGTGEGGYGYTF
TRBV25-1	TRBJ2-3	CASSKDSSSGRRDTQYF
TRBV14	TRBJ1-2	CASSQGRQDYGYTF
TRBV6-2/TRBV6-3	TRBJ1-5	CASSYRADSNQPQHF
TRBV13	TRBJ1-1	CASSFRVVVTEAFF
TRBV10-3	TRBJ1-2	CAISEGGVGYTF
TRBV9	TRBJ2-1	CASTGTGVSFGEQFF
TRBV12-3/TRBV12-4	TRBJ2-5	CASSFSYGDEETHYF
TRBV6-6	TRBJ1-2	CASSYSGQSYGYTF
TRBV11-2	TRBJ1-2	CASSSETLNYGYTF
TRBV25-1	TRBJ2-6	CASRGQGAQGANVLTF
TRBV20-1	TRBJ1-3	CSASPGTVGSGNTIYF
TRBV27	TRBJ2-6	CASTEFGLRLSSGANVLTF